The T cell receptor (beta chain) described here comes from a study of vaccination and CD4 T cells after COVID-19. Study-wide context: Overlapping spike peptides of SARS-CoV-2, HCoV-NL63, HCoV-OC43 and HCoV-229E were used, and cells were stimulated with them.

Germline V gene sequence: CDR1 DFQATT, CDR2 SNEGSKA (reference sequence). V was pared by 1 base and J by 6 bases, with 19 bases between. CDR3 length equals 15 residues. Only one count was recorded for this clonotype. Its antigen is unidentified. The treatment denotes: roughly ten-day PBMC culture with coronavirus spike peptide pools or control peptides (ViraFEST assay). ViraFEST used peptide pools to expand antigen-specific T cells, then sequenced TCRs. The Oncomine TCR Beta short-read assay was what sequenced the DNA obtained from cultured CD4+ T cells. From CD4+ T cells that had been cultured, genomic DNA was extracted. TCRdb independently ran MiXCR on the PCR reads; one entry per CDR3 protein. Here the sample spans about 14,000 distinct CDR3 sequences, approximately 60% being singletons.

Sequencing was done on a sample of CD4+ T cells from blood, cultured in vitro. This receptor was identified in a human donor who had recovered from COVID-19. The rearrangement joins TRBV20-1 to TRBJ2-7; tentatively, D is TRBD2 (5 bases). CDR3 sequence (DNA): TGCAGTGCTAGAGTGGCCCAGGACGGAGGTGCCGAGCAGTACTTC. Amino acids: CSARVAQDGGAEQYF.